The next 3 T cell receptor beta chains were all read from a single sample in a study of T cell clones after liver transplantation. The table came from immunoSEQ multiplex PCR; TCRdb's copy has only in-frame clones and leaves some out. The sample contains roughly 97,000 clones, roughly 80% of which appear only once. This sample comprised CD4+ T cells from blood, obtained before liver transplant. The receptors here all came from a human donor who received a liver transplant.

The chain uses TRBV7-3 and TRBJ1-3, with 11 nucleotides matching TRBD1. Trimming at V came to 3 bases and at J to 2 bases, leaving 3 bases not matched to a gene. The CDR3 runs 16 residues. The germline CDR1 and CDR2 sequences are SGHTA and FQGTGA. The CDR3 spells CASSFGQGAAGNTIYF. The CDR3 DNA reads as TGTGCCAGCAGCTTCGGACAGGGGGCTGCTGGAAACACCATATATTTT.

The V and J genes are TRBV5-1 and TRBJ2-2; possible D gene TRBD2, 5 bases. There are 15 residues in the CDR3. Trimming pared 3 bases from V and 0 bases from J, leaving 9 bases between. Germline assignment: CDR1 SGHRS and CDR2 YFSETQ. CDR3 protein: CASSSRASNTGELFF. CDR3 DNA sequence: TGCGCCAGCAGCTCGAGGGCCTCGAACACCGGGGAGCTGTTTTTT. Supplemented by reference TRBV5-1 and TRBJ2-2, the full variable domain reads KAGVTQTPRYLIKTRGQQVTLSCSPISGHRSVSWYQQTPGQGLQFLFEYFSETQRNKGNFPGRFSGRQFSNSRSEMNVSTLELGDSALYLCASSSRASNTGELFFGEGSRLTVL.

The count of this clone is one. The rearrangement joins TRBV19 to TRBJ2-1, with a weak D call TRBD2 (5 bases). Germline lookup yields CDR1 LNHDA and CDR2 SQIVND (reference sequence). This CDR3 spans 14 amino acids. Trimming stripped 4 bases from V and 4 bases from J, with 11 bases between. The CDR3 nucleotides are TGTGCCAGTAGTAACGGGAACTTTTACAATGAGCAGTTCTTC. Translated: CASSNGNFYNEQFF.